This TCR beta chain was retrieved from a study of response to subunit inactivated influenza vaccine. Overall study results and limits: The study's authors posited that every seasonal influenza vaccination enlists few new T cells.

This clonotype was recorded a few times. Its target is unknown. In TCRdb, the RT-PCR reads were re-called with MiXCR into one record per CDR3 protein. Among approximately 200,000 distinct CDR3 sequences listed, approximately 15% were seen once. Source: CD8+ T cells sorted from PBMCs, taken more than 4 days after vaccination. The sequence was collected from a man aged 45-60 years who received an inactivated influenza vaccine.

As DNA, the CDR3 is TGTGCCACCAGCAGAGCGGGTAATCCGGGCTACGAGCAGTACTTC. It specifies CATSRAGNPGYEQYF. V usage is TRBV15 and J usage is TRBJ2-7; D is undetermined. The CDR3 has 15 residues. Germline CDR1 is LNHNV and CDR2 is YYDKDF (reference sequence). V was pared by 1 base and J by 3 bases, with 13 bases between.